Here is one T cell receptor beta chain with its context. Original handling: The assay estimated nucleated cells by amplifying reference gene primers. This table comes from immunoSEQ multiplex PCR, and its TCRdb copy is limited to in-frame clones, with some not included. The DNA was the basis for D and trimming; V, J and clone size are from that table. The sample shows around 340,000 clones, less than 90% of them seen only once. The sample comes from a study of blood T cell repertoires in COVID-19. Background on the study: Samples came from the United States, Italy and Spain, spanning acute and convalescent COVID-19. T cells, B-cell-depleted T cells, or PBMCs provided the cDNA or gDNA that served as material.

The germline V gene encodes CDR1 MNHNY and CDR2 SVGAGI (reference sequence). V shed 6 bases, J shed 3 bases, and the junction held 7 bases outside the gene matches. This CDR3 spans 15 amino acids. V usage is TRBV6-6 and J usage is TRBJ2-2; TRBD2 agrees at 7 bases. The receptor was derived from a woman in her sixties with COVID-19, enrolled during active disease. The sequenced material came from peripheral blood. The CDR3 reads CASRPAGVHTGELFF. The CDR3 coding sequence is TGTGCCAGCAGACCGGCGGGGGTACACACCGGGGAGCTGTTTTTT.